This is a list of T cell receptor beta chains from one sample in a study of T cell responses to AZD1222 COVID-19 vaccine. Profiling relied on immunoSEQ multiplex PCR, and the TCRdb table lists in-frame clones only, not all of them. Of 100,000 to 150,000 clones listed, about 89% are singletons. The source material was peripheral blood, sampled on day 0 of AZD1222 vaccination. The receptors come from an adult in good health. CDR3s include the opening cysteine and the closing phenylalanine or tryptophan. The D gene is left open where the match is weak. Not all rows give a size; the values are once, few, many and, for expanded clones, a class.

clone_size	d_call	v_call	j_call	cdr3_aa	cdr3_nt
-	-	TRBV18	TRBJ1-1	CASSPGVNTEAFF	TGTGCCAGCTCACCAGGGGTGAACACTGAAGCTTTCTTT
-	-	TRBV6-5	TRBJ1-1	CASSYSRNTEAFF	TGTGCCAGCAGTTACTCGAGAAACACTGAAGCTTTCTTT
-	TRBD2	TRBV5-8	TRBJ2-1	CASSLLQTSGGNEQFF	TGTGCCAGCAGCTTGCTTCAAACTAGCGGGGGTAATGAGCAGTTCTTC
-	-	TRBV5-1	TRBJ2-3	CASSLANGPQGVTQYF	TGCGCCAGCAGCTTGGCTAACGGACCACAGGGAGTAACGCAGTATTTT
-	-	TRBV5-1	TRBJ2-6	CASSPPRGAESGANVLTF	TGCGCCAGCAGCCCGCCCAGGGGCGCGGAGTCCGGGGCCAACGTCCTGACTTTC
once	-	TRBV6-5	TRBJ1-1	CASRWDTEAFF	TGTGCCAGCAGGTGGGACACTGAAGCTTTCTTT
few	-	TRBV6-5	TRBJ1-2	CASSTSDIEYGYTF	TGTGCCAGCAGTACCTCGGACATAGAATATGGCTACACCTTC
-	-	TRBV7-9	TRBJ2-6	CASSAGLHSGANVLTF	TGTGCCAGCAGCGCGGGACTCCATTCTGGGGCCAACGTCCTGACTTTC
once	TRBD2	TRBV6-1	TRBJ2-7	CASSAGTSGAIYEQYF	TGTGCCAGCAGTGCGGGGACTAGCGGGGCAATATACGAGCAGTACTTC
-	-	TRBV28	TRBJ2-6	CASREGGANVLTF	TGTGCCAGCAGGGAAGGTGGGGCCAACGTCCTGACTTTC
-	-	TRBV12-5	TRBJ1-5	CASGTTGTREEWSKQPQHF	TGTGCTAGTGGTACCACTGGGACAAGAGAAGAGTGGAGCAAACAGCCCCAGCATTTT
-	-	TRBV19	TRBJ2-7	CASSSGWEQYF	TGTGCCAGTAGTAGTGGGTGGGAGCAGTACTTC
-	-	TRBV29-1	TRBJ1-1	CSVARNTEAFF	TGCAGCGTTGCCAGGAACACTGAAGCTTTCTTT
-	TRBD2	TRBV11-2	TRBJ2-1	CASSLVISGGGYNEQFF	TGTGCCAGCAGCTTAGTTATTAGCGGGGGGGGTTACAATGAGCAGTTCTTC
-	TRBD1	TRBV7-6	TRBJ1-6	CASSLSPAGQGYSYNSPLHF	TGTGCCAGCAGCTTAAGTCCTGCGGGACAGGGATACTCCTATAATTCACCCCTCCACTTT
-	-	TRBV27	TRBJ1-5	CASRRLVNQPQHF	TGTGCCTCTCGGCGGTTAGTAAATCAGCCCCAGCATTTT
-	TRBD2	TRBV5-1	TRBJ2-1	CASSLPPSGGTEQFF	TGCGCCAGCAGCCTTCCTCCTAGCGGGGGGACCGAGCAGTTCTTC
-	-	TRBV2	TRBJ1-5	CASMVGGYNQPQHF	TGTGCCAGCATGGTAGGGGGTTACAATCAGCCCCAGCATTTT
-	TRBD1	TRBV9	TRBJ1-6	CASGLTGTDNSPLHF	TGTGCCAGCGGCCTGACCGGGACAGACAATTCACCCCTCCACTTT
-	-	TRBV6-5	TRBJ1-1	CASRTGGGTEAFF	TGTGCCAGCAGAACGGGAGGGGGGACTGAAGCTTTCTTT
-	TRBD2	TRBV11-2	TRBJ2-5	CASSTLAGVQETQYF	TGTGCCAGCAGCACTCTAGCGGGGGTCCAAGAGACCCAGTACTTC
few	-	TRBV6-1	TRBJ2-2	CASSGVAERASNTGELFF	TGTGCCAGCAGTGGAGTGGCGGAGCGGGCCTCGAACACCGGGGAGCTGTTTTTT
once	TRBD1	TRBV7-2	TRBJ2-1	CASSLERGRNEQFF	TGTGCCAGCAGCTTAGAGAGGGGGCGAAATGAGCAGTTCTTC
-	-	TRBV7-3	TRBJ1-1	CASSLKPTTEAFF	TGTGCCAGCAGCTTAAAACCAACAACTGAAGCTTTCTTT
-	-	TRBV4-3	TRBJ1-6	CASSQSRDNSPLHF	TGCGCCAGCAGCCAAAGTCGGGACAATTCACCCCTCCACTTT
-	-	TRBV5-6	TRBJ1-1	CASSLLARKNTEAFF	TGTGCCAGCAGCTTGTTAGCAAGGAAGAACACTGAAGCTTTCTTT